One sample yielded the 14 T cell receptor beta chains listed below, sequenced in a study of blood T cell repertoires in COVID-19 (dated by TCRdb to 2020 to 2022). The method was the immunoSEQ multiplex PCR assay. TCRdb's version of the immuneACCESS table is confined to in-frame rearrangements and falls short of the full clone set. An unresolved V gene accounts for under half of the shortfall where checked; the remainder is of unknown origin. This sample comprises 260,000 or so clones, 80% to 90% of them detected only once. The ten top clones hold 6% to 8% of the sample. What was sequenced was peripheral blood. These TCRs come from an elderly woman with COVID-19, enrolled during active disease.

The chain recombines TRBV4-2 with TRBJ1-1, with TRBD1 matching 8 bases. Germline V CDR1 and CDR2: LGHNA, YNFKEQ. CDR3 length: 15 residues. The V segment lost 4 bases and the J segment 5 bases; nucleotides outside the gene matches: 9. As DNA, the CDR3 is TGTGCCAGCAGCCCCACGAGGACAGGGAGGACTGAAGCTTTCTTT. Amino acids: CASSPTRTGRTEAFF.

This clone showed up just a few times. The V call is TRBV5-1, the J call TRBJ1-5; a weak D match, TRBD1 (5 bases). Germline CDR1 is SGHRS and CDR2 is YFSETQ. Trimming pared 4 bases from V and 1 base from J, leaving 12 bases between. The CDR3 is 15 residues long. The DNA for the CDR3 is TGCGCCAGCAGCCCGGGACTCGGAAGCAATCAGCCCCAGCATTTT. Protein: CASSPGLGSNQPQHF.

V usage is TRBV6-5 and J usage is TRBJ1-2; 9 bases fit TRBD1. Trimming cost V 4 bases and J 2 bases; bases outside gene matches: 2. The CDR3 contains 14 residues. Germline V CDR1 and CDR2: MNHEY, SVGAGI. As DNA, the CDR3 is TGTGCCAGCAGTTGGGACAGGGTCAACTATGGCTACACCTTC. This translates into CASSWDRVNYGYTF.

The V call is TRBV6-6, the J call TRBJ1-2; 7 nucleotides line up with TRBD1. This CDR3 has 20 amino acids. V lost 6 bases, J lost 4 bases, and 26 bases stayed unmatched. The germline V gene encodes CDR1 MNHNY and CDR2 SVGAGI (reference sequence). The CDR3, as DNA: TGTGCCAGCAGCAGAATTCCTAACGCCGGGACAGTCGTCGCGGGCTATGGCTACACCTTC. It codes for CASSRIPNAGTVVAGYGYTF.

This clone was detected a few times. The chain employs TRBV9 and TRBJ1-1; possible D gene TRBD1, 5 bases. This CDR3 is 12 amino acids long. Looked up from germline, CDR1 is SGDLS and CDR2 is YYNGEE. V gave up 0 bases and J gave up 8 bases, with 8 bases separating them. The CDR3 spells CASSVVGGEAFF. CDR3 nucleotides: TGTGCCAGCAGCGTAGTGGGGGGAGAAGCTTTCTTT.

This clone was detected only once. The V call is TRBV5-1, the J call TRBJ1-2; D gene unclear. This CDR3 spans 12 amino acids. With 2 bases removed from V and 5 bases from J, the gap between germline ends came to 7 bases. The germline V gene has CDR1 SGHRS and CDR2 YFSETQ. CDR3 DNA: TGCGCCAGCAGCTTACGAGGATATGGCTACACCTTC. Residues: CASSLRGYGYTF.

The chain carries TRBV6-6 and TRBJ2-3, with 8 bases lining up with TRBD2. CDR3 length: 13 residues. CDR1 and CDR2 from the germline V gene are MNHNY and SVGAGI (reference sequence). With 11 bases clipped from V and 0 bases from J, the junction kept 4 bases outside the gene matches. CDR3 sequence reads: CAAGGRSTDTQYF. DNA of the CDR3: TGTGCCGCGGGGGGTCGAAGCACAGATACGCAGTATTTT.

This clone was seen a handful of times. The V and J genes are TRBV15 and TRBJ1-5; 12 bases line up with TRBD1. J lost 1 base, V lost 5 bases, and 6 bases had no gene match. Germline V gene data show CDR1 as LNHNV and CDR2 as YYDKDF (reference sequence). This CDR3 contains 17 residues. The CDR3 nucleotides are TGTGCCACCAGCTGGGACAGGGGGCAAGGGAGCAATCAGCCCCAGCATTTT. Protein sequence: CATSWDRGQGSNQPQHF.

This clone appeared a single time. The V and J genes are TRBV6-5 and TRBJ1-1; TRBD1 matches at 7 bases. Trimming took 5 bases from V and 2 from J; bases not matched to a gene: 8. This CDR3 region has 15 residues. The germline V gene encodes CDR1 MNHEY and CDR2 SVGAGI. DNA for the CDR3: TGTGCCAGCAGTAAAACCGGGACAGTAAACACTGAAGCTTTCTTT. This encodes CASSKTGTVNTEAFF.

The chain joins TRBV30 to TRBJ1-2; 8 nucleotides align to TRBD1. Germline V gene lookup returns CDR1 GTSNPN and CDR2 SVGIG (reference sequence). J lost 2 bases, V lost 3 bases, and 8 bases had no gene match. The CDR3 spans 15 residues. The CDR3 sequence is CAWRTDRGSNYGYTF. The CDR3 nucleotides are TGTGCCTGGAGGACCGACAGGGGATCGAACTATGGCTACACCTTC.

The chain has TRBV7-2 and TRBJ1-1, with D possibly being TRBD1 (5 bases). Germline V CDR1 and CDR2: SGHTA, FQGNSA. Trimming took off 1 base at V and 0 bases at J, with 9 bases between the two ends. The CDR3 is 15 amino acids. The CDR3 reads CASSLDQGMNTEAFF. The CDR3 DNA reads TGTGCCAGCAGCTTAGATCAGGGAATGAACACTGAAGCTTTCTTT. The complete variable domain, with remaining parts taken from reference TRBV7-2 and TRBJ1-1, reads GAGVSQSPSNKVTEKGKDVELRCDPISGHTALYWYRQSLGQGLEFLIYFQGNSAPDKSGLPSDRFSAERTGGSVSTLTIQRTQQEDSAVYLCASSLDQGMNTEAFFGQGTRLTVV.

This clone was recorded a few times. This sequence joins TRBV10-3 and TRBJ1-6; TRBD1 aligns across 8 bases. The length of the CDR3 is 15 residues. Germline V gene lookup returns CDR1 ENHRY and CDR2 SYGVKD. The trim removed 8 bases at V and 6 bases at J, leaving 9 bases unmatched. CDR3 protein: CAIGPGQEPNSPLHF. CDR3 bases: TGTGCCATCGGCCCGGGACAGGAACCTAATTCACCCCTCCACTTT.

V gene TRBV5-6 combines with J gene TRBJ2-7; 11 nucleotides match TRBD2. Germline assignment: CDR1 SGHDT and CDR2 YYEEEE. V was pared by 4 bases and J by 5 bases, with 17 bases of the junction left unmatched. The length of the CDR3 is 18 residues. The CDR3 spells CASSAPPTASGRRDEQYF. The CDR3, as DNA: TGTGCCAGCAGCGCACCACCGACGGCTAGCGGGAGGCGAGACGAGCAGTACTTC.

This chain joins TRBV19 and TRBJ1-1; 7 positions agree with TRBD1. Trimming took 7 bases from V and 0 from J; bases not matched to a gene: 5. Germline lookup yields CDR1 LNHDA and CDR2 SQIVND (reference sequence). This CDR3 region has 14 residues. The CDR3 loop reads CASIDRALNTEAFF. DNA for the CDR3: TGTGCCAGTATTGACAGGGCTCTGAACACTGAAGCTTTCTTT.